One and the same sample provided the 10 T cell receptor beta chains below, sequenced in a study of blood T cell repertoires in COVID-19 (TCRdb year 2020). Libraries came from the immunoSEQ multiplex PCR assay. Entries here come from immuneACCESS through TCRdb and include only in-frame sequences with V and J called. Some clones fail to appear in such tables; in the studies checked, an unresolved V gene covers under half of the shortfall, and the cause of the remainder is unknown. The sample contains approximately 110,000 clones, around 91% of them found a single time. The biggest ten clones account for 32% of the sample. Specimen: peripheral blood. The receptors shown here come from a woman aged 80 or over with acute or convalescent COVID-19.

V usage is TRBV24-1 and J usage is TRBJ1-1; TRBD1 might be the D (5 bases). V lost 2 bases and J 4 bases, leaving 7 bases between the germline ends. The length of the CDR3 is 13 residues. Germline CDR1 KGHDR, CDR2 SFDVKD. CDR3 sequence reads: CATSDWQGTEAFF. CDR3 DNA: TGTGCCACCAGTGATTGGCAGGGCACTGAAGCTTTCTTT.

The V gene is TRBV29-1, the J gene TRBJ1-1; no clear D. The ends were cut back, 1 base at V and 1 base at J, with 4 bases in the middle. This CDR3 has 12 residues. Germline CDR1 is SQVTM and CDR2 is ANQGSEA. The CDR3 spells CSVEGRNTEAFF. As DNA, the CDR3 is TGCAGCGTTGAAGGGAGGAACACTGAAGCTTTCTTT.

Notes on this clone: Other DNA sequences in the same sample also yield this CDR3. V usage is TRBV4-3 and J usage is TRBJ2-5, with a possible D match to TRBD1 (6 bases). There are 13 residues in the CDR3. Trimming removed 0 bases at V and 5 bases at J, with 7 bases between. Germline V lookup: CDR1 LGHNA, CDR2 YSLEER. The CDR3 reads CASSQDRGETQYF. Written as DNA, the CDR3 is TGCGCCAGCAGCCAAGACAGGGGTGAGACCCAGTACTTC.

The gene calls are TRBV5-4 and TRBJ2-7; possibly TRBD1 for D (5 bases). The CDR3 length is 13 residues. V lost 4 bases and J 1 base, leaving 9 bases between the germline ends. Per germline, CDR1 SGHNT and CDR2 YYREEE (reference sequence). The CDR3 DNA sequence: TGTGCCAGCAGCCTCCAGGGTTCCTACGAGCAGTACTTC. Protein: CASSLQGSYEQYF.

The chain couples TRBV6-6 to TRBJ2-2, with D possibly matching TRBD2 (5 bases). Germline assignment: CDR1 MNHNY and CDR2 SVGAGI (reference sequence). Trimming took 7 bases from V and 2 from J, leaving 8 bases between them. The CDR3 extends over 13 amino acids. The CDR3 nucleotides read TGTGCCAGCACGGGGAGAAACACCGGGGAGCTGTTTTTT. Encoded protein: CASTGRNTGELFF.

The rearrangement links TRBV5-1 to TRBJ2-3, with 11 bases fitting TRBD2. V was pared by 4 bases and J by 0 bases, with 4 bases of the junction left unmatched. Looked up from germline, CDR1 is SGHRS and CDR2 is YFSETQ. There are 16 residues in the CDR3. The CDR3 spells CASSKGLAVSTDTQYF. The CDR3 DNA follows: TGCGCCAGCAGCAAGGGACTAGCGGTAAGCACAGATACGCAGTATTTT.

The V call is TRBV7-9, the J call TRBJ1-6, with 9 bases lining up with TRBD1. The CDR3 has 14 amino acids. Per germline, CDR1 SEHNR and CDR2 FQNEAQ (reference sequence). J lost 7 bases, V lost 3 bases, and 1 base had no gene match. The CDR3 loop reads CASSFTGGNSPLHF. CDR3 DNA: TGTGCCAGCAGCTTTACAGGGGGCAATTCACCCCTCCACTTT. Full variable domain (missing parts from reference TRBV7-9 and TRBJ1-6): DTGVSQNPRHKITKRGQNVTFRCDPISEHNRLYWYRQTLGQGPEFLTYFQNEAQLEKSRLLSDRFSAERPKGSFSTLEIQRTEQGDSAMYLCASSFTGGNSPLHFGNGTRLTVT.

This clone was observed once. V gene TRBV5-5 combines with J gene TRBJ1-1, with TRBD1 identical over 7 bases. The CDR3 spans 12 residues. In germline, CDR1 is SGHKS, CDR2 YYEKEE (reference sequence). Losses at the gene ends were 3 bases for V and 5 bases for J; bases not matched to a gene: 1. The chain's CDR3 is CASSWDRTEAFF. For the CDR3, the DNA is TGTGCCAGCAGCTGGGACAGAACTGAAGCTTTCTTT. Full variable domain (remainder filled in from reference TRBV5-5 and TRBJ1-1): DAGVTQSPTHLIKTRGQQVTLRCSPISGHKSVSWYQQVLGQGPQFIFQYYEKEERGRGNFPDRFSARQFPNYSSELNVNALLLGDSALYLCASSWDRTEAFFGQGTRLTVV.

The chain uses TRBV4-1 and TRBJ2-5; 7 bases are shared with TRBD1. The CDR3 loop spans 16 amino acids. Germline loops: CDR1 MGHRA, CDR2 YSYEKL. J gave up 0 bases and V 5 bases, and 9 bases lay outside the gene matches. The CDR3 coding sequence is TGCGCCAGCAGCAATAGACAGGGCGGGTACCAAGAGACCCAGTACTTC. Translation gives CASSNRQGGYQETQYF.

The rearrangement links TRBV18 to TRBJ2-7, with TRBD1 identical over 7 bases. The CDR3 is 13 amino acids. V dropped 6 bases and J dropped 1; count of bases not matched to a gene: 3. CDR1 and CDR2 (germline): KGHSH, LQKENI. DNA of the CDR3: TGTGCCAGCTCTCACAGGGGATCCTACGAGCAGTACTTC. This gives the protein CASSHRGSYEQYF.